Listed here is a single T cell receptor beta chain. The germline gene is not matched at one end of the junction; a read error may be the cause. Naive CD8 T cells were FACS-sorted by CD8+CD4-CCR7+CD45RA+ markers. This sample is part of a study of molecular identifiers for immune sequencing clone quantification. Study in general: In replicates, RNA from around 20,000 or 100,000 naive CD8 cells was divided five ways and four parts were sequenced.

TCRdb processed the PCR reads anew with MiXCR; each CDR3 protein has one entry. Found here are some 100,000 distinct CDR3 sequences, roughly 34% of them singletons; the top ten hold around 3.8%. This clonotype originated in a human donor in good health. Some libraries in this study had Jurkat cell RNA spiked in. The sequenced sample consisted of naive CD8+ T cells from blood, with Jurkat cell RNA spiked in. Noted subset: FACS-sorted CD8+CD4-CCR7+CD45RA+ naive T cells.

The CDR3 DNA follows: TGCAGTGCTAGAGATCCAGGGCTAATCACCGGGGGGCTGTTTTTT. Translated: CSARDPGLITGGLFF. This chain connects TRBV20-1 to TRBJ2-2; D is perhaps TRBD2 (6 bases). Germline CDR1 is DFQATT and CDR2 is SNEGSKA (reference sequence). The CDR3 contains 15 residues.